This T cell receptor (beta chain) emerged from a study of response to subunit inactivated influenza vaccine. Study-wide findings and caveats: The authors suggested that few new T cells are recruited per seasonal influenza vaccination.

TCRdb processed the RT-PCR reads anew with MiXCR; each CDR3 protein has one entry. The sample lists approximately 230,000 distinct CDR3 sequences, 9% to 15% occurring once. The CDR3 is 14 amino acids. The V segment lost 2 bases and the J segment 5 bases; nucleotides outside the gene matches: 3. CDR1 and CDR2 from the germline V gene are SGDLS and YYNGEE. This clonotype has a count of ten or more. Its specificity is not known. The clonotype comes from a middle-aged man who received an inactivated influenza vaccine. The J gene is TRBJ2-3, the V gene TRBV9, with 9 bases lining up with TRBD1. Sequencing was performed on non-naive T cells sorted from PBMCs, taken around 15 days before vaccination. CDR3 bases: TGTGCCAGCAGCGTGGGACAGGGTCGAGATACGCAGTATTTT. It codes for CASSVGQGRDTQYF.